This T cell receptor (beta chain) was identified in a study of T cells in Graves' hyperthyroidism and ophthalmopathy. TCR beta CDR3 region amplification was performed from RNA transcripts. HTBI primers drove first-round RT-PCR of the TCR CDR3. MiXCR, applied by TCRdb to the multiplex PCR reads, yields one record per CDR3 protein. The sample shows approximately 710,000 distinct CDR3 sequences, roughly a sixth of them seen only once. The V gene end was trimmed by 6 bases and the J gene end by 2 bases; junction bases not matched to a gene: 9. The CDR3 consists of 16 residues. Germline V gene lookup returns CDR1 SEHNR and CDR2 FQNEAQ (reference sequence). This clonotype was found a few times.

V is TRBV7-9 and J is TRBJ2-2; 7 bases are a match to TRBD1. The sample comprised blood. This receptor was obtained from a man aged 50 to 60 with Graves' hyperthyroidism. The CDR3 DNA follows: TGTGCCAGCAGTGACCGGGACAGCTCCAACACCGGGGAGCTGTTTTTT. Protein sequence: CASSDRDSSNTGELFF.